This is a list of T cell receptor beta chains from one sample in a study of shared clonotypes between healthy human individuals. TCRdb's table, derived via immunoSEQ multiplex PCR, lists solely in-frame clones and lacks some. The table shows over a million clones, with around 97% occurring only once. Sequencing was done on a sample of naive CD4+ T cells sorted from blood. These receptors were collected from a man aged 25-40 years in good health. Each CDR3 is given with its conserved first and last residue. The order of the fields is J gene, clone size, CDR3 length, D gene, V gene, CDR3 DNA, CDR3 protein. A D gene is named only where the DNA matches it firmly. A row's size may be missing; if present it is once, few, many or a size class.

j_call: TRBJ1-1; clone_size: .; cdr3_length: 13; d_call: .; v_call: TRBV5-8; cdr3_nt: TGTGCCAGCAGCTTGCGTCTTGGGGTTGAAGCTTTCTTT; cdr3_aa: CASSLRLGVEAFF
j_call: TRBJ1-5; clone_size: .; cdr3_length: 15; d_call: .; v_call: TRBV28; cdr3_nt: TGTGCCAGCAGTTTAAGGCTCCGGAGCAATCAGCCCCAGCATTTT; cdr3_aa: CASSLRLRSNQPQHF
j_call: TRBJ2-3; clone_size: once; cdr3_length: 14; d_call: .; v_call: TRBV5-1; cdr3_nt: TGCGCCAGCAGCTTGGGACAGTTCGAAGATACGCAGTATTTT; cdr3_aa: CASSLGQFEDTQYF
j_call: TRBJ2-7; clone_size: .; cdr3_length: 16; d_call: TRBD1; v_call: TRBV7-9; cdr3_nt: TGTGCCAGCAGCTTAGGTCTGGGGACAGGGGCGGGCGAGCAGTACTTC; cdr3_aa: CASSLGLGTGAGEQYF
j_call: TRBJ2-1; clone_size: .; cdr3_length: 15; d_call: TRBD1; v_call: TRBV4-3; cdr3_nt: TGCGCCAGCAGCCGCGGGACAGGGGTCTACAATGAGCAGTTCTTC; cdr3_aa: CASSRGTGVYNEQFF
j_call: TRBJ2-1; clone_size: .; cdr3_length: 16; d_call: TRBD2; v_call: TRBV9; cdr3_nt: TGTGCCAGCAGCGAAAGACTAGCGGGAGGGCCTGATGAGCAGTTCTTC; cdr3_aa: CASSERLAGGPDEQFF
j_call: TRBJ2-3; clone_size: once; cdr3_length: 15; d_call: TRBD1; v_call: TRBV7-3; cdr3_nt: TGTGCCAGCAGCTTAGGAGACAGGGTCACAGATACGCAGTATTTT; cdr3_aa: CASSLGDRVTDTQYF
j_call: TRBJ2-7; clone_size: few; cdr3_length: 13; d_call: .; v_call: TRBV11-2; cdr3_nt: TGTGCCAGCACCGGGAGACAGTCCTACGAGCAGTACTTC; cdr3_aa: CASTGRQSYEQYF
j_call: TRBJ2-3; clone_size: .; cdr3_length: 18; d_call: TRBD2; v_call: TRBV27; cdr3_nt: TGTGCCAGCACCTCGAGCGGGAGCCCCATTTACGGCACAGATACGCAGTATTTT; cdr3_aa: CASTSSGSPIYGTDTQYF
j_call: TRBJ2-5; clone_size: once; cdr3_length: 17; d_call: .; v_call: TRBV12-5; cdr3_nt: TGTGCTAGTGGTTTGGACCGTCCGTGGACACTGACGGGGACCCAGTACTTC; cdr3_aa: CASGLDRPWTLTGTQYF
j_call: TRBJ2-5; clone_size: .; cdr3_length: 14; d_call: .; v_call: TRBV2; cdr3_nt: TGTGCCAGCAGTGACCCGAGTAGTGGAGAGACCCAGTACTTC; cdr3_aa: CASSDPSSGETQYF
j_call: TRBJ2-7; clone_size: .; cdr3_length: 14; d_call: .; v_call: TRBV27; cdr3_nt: TGTGCCAGCAGTTTGGCCAGGGACTCCTACGAGCAGTACTTC; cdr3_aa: CASSLARDSYEQYF
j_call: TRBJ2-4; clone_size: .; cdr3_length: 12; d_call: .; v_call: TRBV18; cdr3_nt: TGTGCCAGCTCACCACTTTCTCCGGTCCTGTACTTC; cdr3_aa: CASSPLSPVLYF
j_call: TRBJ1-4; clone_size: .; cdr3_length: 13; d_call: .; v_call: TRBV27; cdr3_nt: TGTGCCAGCAGTTTATGGGCAAGGGAAAAACTGTTTTTT; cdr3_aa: CASSLWAREKLFF
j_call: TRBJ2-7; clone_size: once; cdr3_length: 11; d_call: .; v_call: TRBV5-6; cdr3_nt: TGTGCCAGCAGCTTTACGTACGAGCAGTACTTC; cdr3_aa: CASSFTYEQYF
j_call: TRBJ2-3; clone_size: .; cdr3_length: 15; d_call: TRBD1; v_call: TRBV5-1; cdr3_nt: TGCGCCAGCAGCCCCGGGACAGGGAACACAGATACGCAGTATTTT; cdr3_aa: CASSPGTGNTDTQYF
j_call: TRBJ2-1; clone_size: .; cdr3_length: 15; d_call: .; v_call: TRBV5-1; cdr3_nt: TGCGCCAGCAGCTTGGAGGTATCAGACTACAATGAGCAGTTCTTC; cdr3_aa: CASSLEVSDYNEQFF
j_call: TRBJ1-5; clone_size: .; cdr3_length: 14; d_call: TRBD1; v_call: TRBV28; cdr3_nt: TGTGCCAGCAGCCCCACAGGGGTGCCCTGGCCCCAGCATTTT; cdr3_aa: CASSPTGVPWPQHF
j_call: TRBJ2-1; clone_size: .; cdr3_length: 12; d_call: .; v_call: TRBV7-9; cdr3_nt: TGTGCCAGCAACTGGCTGGGCAATGAGCAGTTCTTC; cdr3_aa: CASNWLGNEQFF
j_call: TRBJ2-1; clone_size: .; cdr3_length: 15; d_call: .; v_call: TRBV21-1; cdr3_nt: TGTGCCAGCAGCAATGATCGGTTTCGTTACAATGAGCAGTTCTTC; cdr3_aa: CASSNDRFRYNEQFF
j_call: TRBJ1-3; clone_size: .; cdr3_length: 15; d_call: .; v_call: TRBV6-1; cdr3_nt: TGTGCCAGCACTCAGTACGGGGATTCTGGAAACACCATATATTTT; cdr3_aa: CASTQYGDSGNTIYF
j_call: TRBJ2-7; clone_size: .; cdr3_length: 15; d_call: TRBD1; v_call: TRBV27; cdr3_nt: TGTGCCAGCAGTTACAGGGGACAGCCACCATACGAGCAGTACTTC; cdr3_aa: CASSYRGQPPYEQYF
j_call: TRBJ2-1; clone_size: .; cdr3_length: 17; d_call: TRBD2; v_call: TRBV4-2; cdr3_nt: TGTGCCAGCAGCCAAGACGGTGGGACTAGCGGCTACAATGAGCAGTTCTTC; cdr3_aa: CASSQDGGTSGYNEQFF
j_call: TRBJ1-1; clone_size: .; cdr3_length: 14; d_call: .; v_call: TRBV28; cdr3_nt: TGTGCCAGTCACCGGTGGGGGGGGAGGACTGAAGCTTTCTTT; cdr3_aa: CASHRWGGRTEAFF
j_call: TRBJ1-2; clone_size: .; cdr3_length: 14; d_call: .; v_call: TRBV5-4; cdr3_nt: TGTGCCAGCAGCTTGGAGCTCGCAGGATATGGCTACACCTTC; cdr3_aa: CASSLELAGYGYTF
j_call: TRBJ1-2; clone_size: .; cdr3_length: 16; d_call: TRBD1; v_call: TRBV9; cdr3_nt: TGTGCCAGCAGCGTAGGAGGGGGCGGAGGACACTATGGCTACACCTTC; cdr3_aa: CASSVGGGGGHYGYTF
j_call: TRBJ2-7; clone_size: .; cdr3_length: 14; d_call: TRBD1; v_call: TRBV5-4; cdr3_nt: TGTGCCAGCAGAAAACGGGACAGTTCCTACGAGCAGTACTTC; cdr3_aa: CASRKRDSSYEQYF
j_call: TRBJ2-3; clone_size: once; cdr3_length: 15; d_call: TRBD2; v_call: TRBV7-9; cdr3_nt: TGTGCCAGCAGCTTAGGCGGGAGGGGAACAGATACGCAGTATTTT; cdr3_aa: CASSLGGRGTDTQYF
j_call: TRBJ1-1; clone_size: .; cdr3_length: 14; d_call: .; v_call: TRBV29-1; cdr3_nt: TGCAGCGTTGACCCCCCAGGGGTGAACACTGAAGCTTTCTTT; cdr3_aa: CSVDPPGVNTEAFF
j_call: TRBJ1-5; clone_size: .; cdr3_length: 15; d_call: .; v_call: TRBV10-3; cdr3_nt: TGTGCCATCAGTGACCCCGGCAGGGTGGAACAGCCCCAGCATTTT; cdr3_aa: CAISDPGRVEQPQHF
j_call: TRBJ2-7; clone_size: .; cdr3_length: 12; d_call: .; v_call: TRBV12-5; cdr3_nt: TGTGCTAGTGGTAGGGAGTTCTACGAGCAGTACTTC; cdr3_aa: CASGREFYEQYF
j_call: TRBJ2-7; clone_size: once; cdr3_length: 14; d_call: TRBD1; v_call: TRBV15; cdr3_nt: TGTGCCACCAGCAAGGGGACAGATTTTATCGAGCAGTACTTC; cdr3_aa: CATSKGTDFIEQYF
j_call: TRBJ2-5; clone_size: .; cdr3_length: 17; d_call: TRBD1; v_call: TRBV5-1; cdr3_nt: TGCGCCAGCAGGCCCGGGACAGGGGTAGTTCACGGAGAGACCCAGTACTTC; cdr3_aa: CASRPGTGVVHGETQYF
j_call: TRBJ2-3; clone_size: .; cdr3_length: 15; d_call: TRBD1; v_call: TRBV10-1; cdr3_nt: TGCGCCAGCAGTGATGGGGGACAGGGGTCGGGTACGCAGTATTTT; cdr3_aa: CASSDGGQGSGTQYF
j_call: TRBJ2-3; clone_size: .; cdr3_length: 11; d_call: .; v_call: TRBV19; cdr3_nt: TGTGCCAGTCAAGGAATCTATACGCAGTATTTT; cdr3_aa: CASQGIYTQYF
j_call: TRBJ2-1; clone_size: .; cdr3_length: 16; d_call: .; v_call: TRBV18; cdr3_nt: TGTGCCAGTACAATTCTGGGGGGGGCGATCGACAATGAGCAGTTCTTC; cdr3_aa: CASTILGGAIDNEQFF
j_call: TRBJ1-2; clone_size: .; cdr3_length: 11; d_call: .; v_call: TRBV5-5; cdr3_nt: TGTGCCAGCAGTCACCGGCATGGCTACACCTTC; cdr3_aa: CASSHRHGYTF
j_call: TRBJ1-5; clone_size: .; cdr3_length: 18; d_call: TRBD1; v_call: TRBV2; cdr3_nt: TGTGCCAGCAGTCGTCCCGGGACAGTAACAAATAGCAATCAGCCCCAGCATTTT; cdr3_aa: CASSRPGTVTNSNQPQHF
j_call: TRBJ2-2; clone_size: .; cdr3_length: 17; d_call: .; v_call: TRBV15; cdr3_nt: TGTGCCACCAGCAGAGATCGGTGGCAGGGCAGGGCCGGGGAGCTGTTTTTT; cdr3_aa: CATSRDRWQGRAGELFF
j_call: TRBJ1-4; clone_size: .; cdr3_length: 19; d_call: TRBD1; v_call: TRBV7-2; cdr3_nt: TGTGCCAGCAGCTTAGGACTGGGCCCAGGGGGATTAAGGAGAAAAGAACTGTTTTTT; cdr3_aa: CASSLGLGPGGLRRKELFF
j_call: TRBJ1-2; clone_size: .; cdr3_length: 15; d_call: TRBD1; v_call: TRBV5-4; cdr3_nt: TGTGCCAGCAGCTTGGCAGGGGGCGCGGTTCTTGGCTACACCTTC; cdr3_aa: CASSLAGGAVLGYTF
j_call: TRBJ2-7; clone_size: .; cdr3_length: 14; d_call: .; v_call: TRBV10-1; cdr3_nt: TGCGCCAGCAGTTCCAGGGGTCTCGGCTACGAGCAGTACTTC; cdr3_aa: CASSSRGLGYEQYF
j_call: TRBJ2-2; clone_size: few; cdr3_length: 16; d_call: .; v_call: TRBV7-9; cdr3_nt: TGTGCCAGCAGCCGGAGGACAGAAGCGAACACCGGGGAGCTGTTTTTT; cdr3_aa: CASSRRTEANTGELFF
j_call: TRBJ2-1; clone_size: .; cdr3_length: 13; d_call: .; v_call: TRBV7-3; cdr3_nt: TGTGCCAGCAGCTACCGCCGGCAGGGTGAGCAGTTCTTC; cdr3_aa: CASSYRRQGEQFF
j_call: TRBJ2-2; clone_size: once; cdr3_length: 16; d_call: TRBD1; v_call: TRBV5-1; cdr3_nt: TGCGCCAGCAGCGCGCGGACAGGGCCGAACACCGGGGAGCTGTTTTTT; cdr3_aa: CASSARTGPNTGELFF
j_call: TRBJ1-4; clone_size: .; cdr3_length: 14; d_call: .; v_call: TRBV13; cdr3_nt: TGTGCCAGCAGCCCCTCTCACGGCGGTGAAAAACTGTTTTTT; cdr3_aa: CASSPSHGGEKLFF
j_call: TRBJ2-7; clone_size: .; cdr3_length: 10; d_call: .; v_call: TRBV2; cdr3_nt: TGTGCCAGCAAGGACTACGAGCAGTACTTC; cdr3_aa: CASKDYEQYF
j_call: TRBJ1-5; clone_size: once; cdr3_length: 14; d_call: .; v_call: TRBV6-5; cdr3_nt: TGTGCCAGCACCACGGGAGAGCGCAATCAGCCCCAGCATTTT; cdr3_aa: CASTTGERNQPQHF
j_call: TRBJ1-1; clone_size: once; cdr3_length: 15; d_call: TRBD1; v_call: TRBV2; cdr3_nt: TGTGCCAGCAGTCCTAGGACAGGACCGAACACTGAAGCTTTCTTT; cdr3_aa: CASSPRTGPNTEAFF
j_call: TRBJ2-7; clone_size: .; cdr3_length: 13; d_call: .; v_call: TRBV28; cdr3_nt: TGTGCCAGCAGTTTGGGAACTATCTACGAGCAGTGCTTC; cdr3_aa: CASSLGTIYEQCF
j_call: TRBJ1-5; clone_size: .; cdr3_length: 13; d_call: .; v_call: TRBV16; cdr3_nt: TGTGCCAGCAGCCCAACTAGCAATCAGCCCCAGCATTTT; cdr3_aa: CASSPTSNQPQHF
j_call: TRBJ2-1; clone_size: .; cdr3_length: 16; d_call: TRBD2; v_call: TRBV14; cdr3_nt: TGTGCCAGCAGCCAAGAGGGGACTAGCGGGAGGGGTGAGCAGTTCTTC; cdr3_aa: CASSQEGTSGRGEQFF